This T cell receptor (beta chain) was captured by sequencing in a study of blood T cell repertoires in COVID-19. Study-level background: Italy, Spain and the United States were the sources of the convalescent and acute COVID-19 samples. T cells, B-cell-depleted T cells, or PBMCs supplied cDNA or gDNA.

Germline assignment: CDR1 SNHLY and CDR2 FYNNEI. The CDR3 is 13 residues long. V was clipped by 3 bases and J by 7 bases; unmatched bases: 1. Original analysis: Amplification of reference gene primers was used by the study to estimate nucleated cell counts. Some clones are missing from TCRdb's copy, which holds only in-frame ones; the method was immunoSEQ multiplex PCR. D and trimming come from the DNA, and the V and J calls and clone size come from that table. The sample lists 250,000 or so clones; around 79% were seen once. The sequence was collected from an elderly woman with acute or convalescent COVID-19. The sequenced material came from peripheral blood. The chain couples TRBV2 to TRBJ2-2; TRBD1 matches 8 bases. The CDR3 DNA reads as TGTGCCAGCAGTGACAGGGGGCGCGGGGAGCTGTTTTTT. It is translated as CASSDRGRGELFF.